This is a list of T cell receptor beta chains from one sample in a study of early T cells in non-severe SARS-CoV-2 infection. TCRdb reanalysed the 5' RACE reads using MiXCR and keeps one entry per CDR3 protein. The profile shows approximately 31,000 distinct CDR3 sequences, roughly 6% of them singletons. Specimen: whole blood. The receptors originated from an adult who was a healthcare worker with PCR-confirmed SARS-CoV-2 infection or an uninfected control (not recorded which). Each CDR3 is given with its conserved first and last residue. The D gene is left open where the match is weak. Clone size is not always given. Where it is, it says once, few, many or a class for expanded clones.

many,TRBV5-6,TRBJ2-5,15,-,TGTGCCAGCAGCTTGGGACAGGCGAACCAAGAGACCCAGTACTTC,CASSLGQANQETQYF
many,TRBV6-6,TRBJ2-7,16,TRBD2,TGTGCCAGCACCTGGTTGAGCGGGAGTTACGGCTACGAGCAGTACTTC,CASTWLSGSYGYEQYF
-,TRBV11-2,TRBJ2-1,14,-,TGTGCCAGCAGCTTAGATGGCGGATACAATGAGCAGTTCTTC,CASSLDGGYNEQFF
many,TRBV7-9,TRBJ2-1,15,-,TGTGCCAGCAGCTTAGCCCGCCCCGGGTGGGATGAGCAGTTCTTC,CASSLARPGWDEQFF
-,TRBV9,TRBJ2-2,14,TRBD2,TGTGCCAGCAGTAGCGGGAGCGGGACCGGGGAGCTGTTTTTT,CASSSGSGTGELFF
many,TRBV7-6,TRBJ1-1,14,-,TGTGCCAGCAGCTTACAGGGATGGAACACTGAAGCTTTCTTT,CASSLQGWNTEAFF
many,TRBV4-3,TRBJ2-3,17,-,TGCGCCAGCAGCCAAGATCGGGCTAGCGTCGTGGGGGATACGCAGTATTTT,CASSQDRASVVGDTQYF
many,TRBV28,TRBJ2-2,16,-,TGTGCCAGCAGTTTATGGACGGGAACGAACACCGGGGAGCTGTTTTTT,CASSLWTGTNTGELFF
-,TRBV11-2,TRBJ1-2,15,TRBD1,TGTGCCAGCAGCGGACGGACAGGGGGCTCGTATGGCTACACCTTC,CASSGRTGGSYGYTF
-,TRBV27,TRBJ2-7,14,TRBD1,TGTGCCAGCAGGGGGACAGGGCGCCTCTACGAGCAGTACTTC,CASRGTGRLYEQYF
many,TRBV20-1,TRBJ2-1,21,TRBD2,TGCAGTGCTGGGATTCTCAACCCGGGACTAGCGGGGAACCCTACCTACAATGAGCAGTTCTTC,CSAGILNPGLAGNPTYNEQFF